The TCR beta chain described here comes from a study of blood T cell repertoires in COVID-19. Looking at the study overall: Samples taken during acute and convalescent COVID-19 were collected in the United States, Italy and Spain. The cDNA or gDNA used as material had been derived from T cells, B-cell-depleted T cells, or PBMCs.

The CDR3 runs 14 residues. V was cut by 7 bases and J by 2 bases, with 12 bases left in between. Germline-derived CDR1 and CDR2 are SEHNR and FQNEAQ (reference sequence). Generated by immunoSEQ multiplex PCR, the TCRdb table keeps only in-frame clones and is missing some. The sample yields 300,000 to 350,000 clones, 85% to 95% seen once. Cohorts were assigned according to the clinical history that participants reported. No more than 2 weeks before study entry, exposed participants had met a case of COVID-19. Sequencing input: PBMCs or T cells enriched from blood (not recorded which). The sequence was collected from a woman aged 25 to 39 who had been exposed to COVID-19. The chain is built from TRBV7-9 and TRBJ2-1; weak D call: TRBD2 (6 bases). The CDR3 protein is CASTRLATYNEQFF. DNA for the CDR3: TGTGCCAGCACAAGGCTAGCGACCTACAATGAGCAGTTCTTC. The entire variable domain, with the rest obtained from reference TRBV7-9 and TRBJ2-1, is as follows: DTGVSQNPRHKITKRGQNVTFRCDPISEHNRLYWYRQTLGQGPEFLTYFQNEAQLEKSRLLSDRFSAERPKGSFSTLEIQRTEQGDSAMYLCASTRLATYNEQFFGPGTRLTVL.